This T cell receptor beta chain appears in the sequencing data of a study of tumor and adjacent non-tumor tissue in lung cancer. Whole-study context: About 4.17 million productive TCRbeta reads were obtained per sample on average.

Study results and limitations: Shorter survival was associated with higher TCR diversity in tumors. TCR diversity was significantly greater in tumor than normal lung tissue.

The template was RNA from unsorted bulk tissue. This non-tumor lung sample came from over 3 cm beyond the tumor edge. This clonotype was observed once. Its antigen is still unknown. At one boundary the junction diverges from the germline segment, which might be a read error. The library came from three nested PCR rounds adapted from ARM-PCR protocols. TCRdb analysed the multiplex PCR reads with MiXCR anew, one entry per CDR3 protein. The sample gives 90,000 to 110,000 distinct CDR3 sequences, over 55% of which show up once; over 15% is in the top ten. Material for sequencing was distant non-tumor lung tissue. The receptor was isolated from a man in his sixties with non-small cell lung cancer.

The CDR3 region has the DNA TGTGCCAGCAGCCACGGGACCTCCAGGGAGCCCCAGCAATTT. This codes for CASSHGTSREPQQF. The genes are TRBV12-3 or TRBV12-4 and TRBJ1-5; D may be TRBD1 (5 bases). This CDR3 has 14 amino acids.